These 9 T cell receptor beta chains were all obtained from the same sample, sequenced in a study of T-cell memory formation after mild COVID-19. Each CDR3 protein gets one entry after TCRdb re-called the 5' RACE reads with MiXCR. Of roughly 280,000 distinct CDR3 sequences in the sample, around 8% were seen once. Sequenced: PBMCs or a T cell subset sorted from them (not recorded which). Receptor source: a man aged 18 to 29 who had mild COVID-19 (a few samples of this study predate the infection). Cell type and time point are not known.

V and J are TRBV6-5 and TRBJ2-7; D is tentatively TRBD1 or TRBD2 (6 bases each). CDR3 length: 15 residues. V lost 2 bases, J lost 2 bases, and 13 bases lay in between. Per the germline V gene, CDR1 is MNHEY and CDR2 is SVGAGI. CDR3 amino acids: CASSYQEGGPYEQYF. The DNA of the CDR3 is TGTGCCAGCAGTTACCAGGAGGGGGGTCCCTACGAGCAGTACTTC.

This clonotype was picked up a small number of times. V and J are TRBV5-1 and TRBJ1-1; D is unresolved. The CDR3 runs 14 residues. CDR1 is SGHRS and CDR2 is YFSETQ in the germline V gene. The V end was cut by 5 bases, the J end by 1 base, with 12 bases between. The CDR3 DNA reads as TGCGCCAGCAGTCTCGAAACACCGAACACTGAAGCTTTCTTT. Its translation is CASSLETPNTEAFF.

The chain has TRBV6-2 or TRBV6-3 and TRBJ2-2, with unresolved D. Germline V gene sequence: CDR1 MNHEY, CDR2 SVGEGT. CDR3 length equals 16 residues. Trimming left V 5 bases short and J 3 bases short, with 16 bases between. The CDR3 sequence is CASSRDLDPDTGELFF. CDR3 in DNA: TGTGCCAGCAGTCGCGACCTAGACCCGGACACCGGGGAGCTGTTTTTT.

This clonotype was detected only a few times. The genes are TRBV11-2 and TRBJ2-3; 10 bases fit TRBD2. With V trimmed by 6 bases and J by 3 bases, 9 bases remained unmatched. CDR1 SGHAT and CDR2 FQNNGV come from the germline V gene. The CDR3 has 16 residues. In nucleotides, the CDR3 is TGTGCCAGCAGTAGAACCAGCGGGGGGGGAACAGATACGCAGTATTTT. Translating gives CASSRTSGGGTDTQYF.

Many counts were recorded for this clonotype. The chain couples TRBV4-2 to TRBJ2-3; D is unclear. Looked up from germline, CDR1 is LGHNA and CDR2 is YNFKEQ. The CDR3 extends over 15 amino acids. V lost 0 bases and J 4 bases, leaving 11 bases between the germline ends. The CDR3 DNA reads as TGTGCCAGCAGCCAAGAAGGAGTTAGGGCAGATACGCAGTATTTT. This gives the protein CASSQEGVRADTQYF.

This clonotype has at least ten counts. The V gene is TRBV7-2, the J gene TRBJ1-2; 10 bases map to TRBD1. The V gene's germline CDR1 is SGHTA and CDR2 FQGNSA. The CDR3 is made up of 13 amino acids. V dropped 4 bases and J dropped 7; count of bases not matched to a gene: 3. The CDR3 is CASSSTGGGGYTF. Here the CDR3 DNA reads TGTGCCAGCAGCTCGACAGGGGGCGGTGGCTACACCTTC.

The rearrangement links TRBV7-6 to TRBJ2-1; tentatively, D is TRBD1 or TRBD2 (5 bases each). From germline, CDR1 is SGHVS and CDR2 FNYEAQ. The CDR3 has 14 residues. Deletions cut 1 base from V and 8 bases from J, with 12 bases between. The chain's CDR3 is CASSLDVRGDEQFF. The DNA for the CDR3 is TGTGCCAGCAGCTTAGACGTCCGAGGGGATGAGCAGTTCTTC.

This clonotype was found many times. This chain links TRBV7-2 with TRBJ1-6; maybe TRBD1 (6 bases). The CDR3 length is 13 residues. V dropped 5 bases and J dropped 6 bases, with 8 bases sitting between them. CDR1 SGHTA and CDR2 FQGNSA come from the germline V gene. The CDR3 region has the DNA TGTGCCAGCAGCCCGGACAGTAATTCACCCCTCCACTTT. Translated, it gives CASSPDSNSPLHF.

There are a few counts of this clonotype. The chain joins TRBV4-1 to TRBJ2-7; TRBD2 matches at 8 bases. Trimming took 0 bases from V and 4 from J; bases not matched to a gene: 5. Germline loops: CDR1 MGHRA, CDR2 YSYEKL. This CDR3 is built from 15 residues. This chain's CDR3 is CASSQELAGVYEQYV. DNA for the CDR3: TGCGCCAGCAGCCAAGAGCTAGCGGGTGTTTACGAGCAGTACGTC.